The clone carrying this TCR beta chain has just a few counts. The sample is drawn from a study of T-cell reconstitution after alpha-beta-depleted transplantation in children. Construction of the TCRbeta library involved unique molecular identifiers. MiXCR was run by TCRdb on the PCR reads, yielding one entry per CDR3 protein. The sample carries some 590,000 distinct CDR3 sequences, more than 9% recorded once. This CDR3 region has 11 residues. V dropped 3 bases and J dropped 9 bases, with 6 bases sitting between them. Germline V gene data show CDR1 as LGHDT and CDR2 as YNNKEL (reference sequence). Specimen: PBMCs from the stem cell graft donor, collected from the stem cell graft. This receptor was taken from a human donor who donated a stem cell graft to a child with acute myeloid leukemia. V and J are TRBV3-1 and TRBJ2-1; D is ambiguous. DNA of the CDR3: TGTGCCAGCAGCCATTTTAGTGAGCAGTTCTTC. Protein sequence: CASSHFSEQFF.